Listed below are T cell receptor beta chains from one sample, sequenced in a study of blood T cell repertoires in COVID-19. Profiled with immunoSEQ multiplex PCR; TCRdb holds only in-frame clones, not every one. The sample lists fewer than 350,000 clones, 80% to 90% occurring once. The sample comprised PBMCs or T cells enriched from blood (not recorded which). Receptor source: a middle-aged woman with acute COVID-19. CDR3s include the opening cysteine and the closing phenylalanine or tryptophan. The D gene is left open where the match is weak. Size values are once, few and many counts, or a class for expanded clones, and some rows have none.

size	V	D	J	CDR3	DNA
.	TRBV19	TRBD1	TRBJ1-1	CATVRDRGRTEAFF	TGTGCCACCGTTCGGGACAGGGGTCGTACTGAAGCTTTCTTT
.	TRBV24-1	.	TRBJ2-5	CATSDIQRGEGLETQYF	TGTGCCACCAGTGATATACAAAGGGGGGAGGGCCTGGAGACCCAGTACTTC
.	TRBV13	TRBD1	TRBJ1-2	CASSSGQGAYGYTF	TGTGCCAGCAGCTCGGGACAGGGGGCTTATGGCTACACCTTC
.	TRBV3-1/TRBV3-2	.	TRBJ1-2	CASSQVDWGRGGYTF	TGTGCCAGCAGCCAGGTGGATTGGGGGAGGGGTGGCTACACCTTC
.	TRBV5-1	.	TRBJ1-2	CASSPGSGGYGYTF	TGCGCCAGCAGCCCCGGGTCCGGGGGCTATGGCTACACCTTC
.	TRBV24-1	TRBD2	TRBJ2-3	CATSDPAPAGVLDTQYF	TGTGCCACCAGTGATCCCGCCCCGGCGGGAGTTTTAGATACGCAGTATTTT
.	TRBV6-1	.	TRBJ2-3	CASRETWGGNAGDTQYF	TGTGCCAGCAGGGAAACTTGGGGGGGCAATGCTGGAGATACGCAGTATTTT
.	TRBV7-9	TRBD1	TRBJ2-7	CASSMTGTGGYEQYF	TGTGCCAGCAGCATGACCGGGACAGGGGGCTACGAGCAGTACTTC
.	TRBV6-5	TRBD1	TRBJ1-3	CASRGQGNTIYF	TGTGCCAGCAGGGGACAGGGGAACACCATATATTTT
.	TRBV6-5	.	TRBJ2-7	CASSKPTPGVDEQYF	TGTGCCAGCAGTAAACCAACACCTGGAGTGGACGAGCAGTACTTC
.	TRBV9	TRBD2	TRBJ2-1	CASSVLAQQRSSGSNEQFF	TGTGCCAGCAGCGTGCTGGCCCAACAAAGGAGTAGCGGGAGCAATGAGCAGTTCTTC
.	TRBV19	TRBD2	TRBJ2-5	CASAPGQGTSGRTKTQYF	TGTGCCAGTGCCCCGGGACAGGGGACTAGCGGGAGGACGAAGACCCAGTACTTC
.	TRBV9	TRBD1	TRBJ1-5	CASSPGTGGNQPQHF	TGTGCCAGCAGCCCCGGGACAGGGGGCAATCAGCCCCAGCATTTT
.	TRBV5-6	.	TRBJ1-2	CASSLGGGASGYTF	TGTGCCAGCAGCTTAGGCGGGGGCGCGTCTGGCTACACCTTC
.	TRBV19	TRBD1	TRBJ2-3	CASSPVTGADTQYF	TGTGCCAGTAGCCCAGTAACAGGGGCAGATACGCAGTATTTT
few	TRBV14	.	TRBJ1-6	CASSHLQFVPLHF	TGTGCCAGCAGCCACCTACAGTTCGTTCCCCTCCACTTT
.	TRBV6-1	.	TRBJ1-1	CASSEALGENTEAFF	TGTGCCAGCAGTGAAGCGTTAGGGGAAAACACTGAAGCTTTCTTT
once	TRBV19	TRBD1	TRBJ1-1	CASSFGTGNTEAFF	TGTGCCAGTAGCTTCGGGACAGGGAACACTGAAGCTTTCTTT